Described below is a single TCR beta chain sequence and its context. CDR1 and CDR2 from the germline V gene are MDHEN and SYDVKM. This CDR3 contains 13 residues. V was cut by 4 bases and J by 6 bases, with 13 bases left in between. Assay used: immunoSEQ multiplex PCR; TCRdb lists only in-frame clones, some missing. The table shows about 280,000 clones, with 86% occurring only once. The sample comes from a study of blood T cell repertoires in COVID-19. This TCR was sampled from a woman aged 65 to 85 with COVID-19, enrolled during active disease. Sequenced input: peripheral blood. This chain links TRBV28 with TRBJ2-7; D possibly corresponds to TRBD2 (5 bases). The CDR3: CASSSGSLPEQYF. CDR3 DNA: TGTGCCAGCAGTTCGGGGTCCCTCCCCGAGCAGTACTTC.